This TCR beta chain stems from a study of blood T cell repertoires in COVID-19. Per the germline V gene, CDR1 is SGHTA and CDR2 is FQGNSA. The ends lost 2 bases at V and 7 bases at J; junction bases unmatched: 5. The CDR3 is made up of 14 amino acids. Sequencing was performed with immunoSEQ multiplex PCR; in TCRdb, only in-frame clones are kept and a portion is missing. The table has approximately 230,000 clones, about 91% seen once. Participants were placed into cohorts based on the clinical history they reported. Specimen: PBMCs or T cells enriched from blood (not recorded which). V and J are TRBV7-2 and TRBJ2-7; 10 positions agree with TRBD2. This clonotype was sampled from a woman in her forties or fifties with acute COVID-19. The CDR3 loop is CASSLSLAGEEQYF. Here the CDR3 DNA reads TGTGCCAGCAGCTTAAGCCTAGCGGGAGAAGAGCAGTACTTC.